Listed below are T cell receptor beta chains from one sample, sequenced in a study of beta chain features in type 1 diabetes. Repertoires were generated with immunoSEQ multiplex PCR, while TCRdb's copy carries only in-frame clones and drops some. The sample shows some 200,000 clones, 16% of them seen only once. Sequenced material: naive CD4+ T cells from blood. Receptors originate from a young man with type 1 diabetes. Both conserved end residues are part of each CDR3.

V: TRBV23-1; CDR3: CASSVGTGGLETQYF
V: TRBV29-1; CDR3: CSVERGKGEKLFF
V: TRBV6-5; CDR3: CASSYSSLAGGYEQYF
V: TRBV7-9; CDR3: CASSLFPSQRNEQYF
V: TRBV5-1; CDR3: CASSSSYEQYF
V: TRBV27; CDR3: CASSSQRLENYTF
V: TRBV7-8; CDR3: CASSLRDSLDDTQYF
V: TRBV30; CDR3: CAWSVQGRYEQYF
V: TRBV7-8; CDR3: CASSLRDPSTDTQYF
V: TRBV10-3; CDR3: CAISESTVYTEAFF
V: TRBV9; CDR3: CASSVVWNEQFF
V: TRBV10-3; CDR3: CAIRLSSGSENYEQYF
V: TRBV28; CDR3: CASIGTHLAKNIQYF
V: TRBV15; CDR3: CATRDRGNEQFF
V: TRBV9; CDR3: CASSAGSTGNTIYF
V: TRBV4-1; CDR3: CASSPWGGAQETQYF
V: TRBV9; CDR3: CASSETGTRRPHEQFF
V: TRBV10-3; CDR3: CAIAPRAGTDTQYF
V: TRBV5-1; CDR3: CASSRTGTGEETQYF
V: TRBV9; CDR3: CASSVAQGREAFF
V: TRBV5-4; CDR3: CASSLALAKNIQYF
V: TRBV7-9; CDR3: CASSPGQGIDTQYF
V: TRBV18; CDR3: CASRLGSPTEAFF
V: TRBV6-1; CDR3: CAGSGTGYYEQYF
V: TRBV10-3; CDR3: CAISPSGSRTDTQYF
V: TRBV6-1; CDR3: CASSEGQGGQPQHF
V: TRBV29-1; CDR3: CSVAGTNSNQPQHF
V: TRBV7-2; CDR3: CASSLAWDGGELFF
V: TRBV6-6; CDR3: CASRFGRASRTDTQYF
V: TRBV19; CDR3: CASSAGLALSSYNEQFF
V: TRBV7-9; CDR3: CASSFAQGRNEQFF
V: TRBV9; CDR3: CASSVGRHTDTQYF
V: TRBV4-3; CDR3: CASSQGDRVSEAFF
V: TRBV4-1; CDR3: CASSQLSTRNEQFF
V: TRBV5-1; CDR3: CASRPTQGQETQYF
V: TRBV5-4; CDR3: CASSLAGTQETQYF
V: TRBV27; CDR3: CASSLFRQHNEQFF
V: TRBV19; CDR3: CASSTDRDTEAFF
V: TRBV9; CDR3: CASSPVSGSNEQFF
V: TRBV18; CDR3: CASSPSSGRDNEQFF
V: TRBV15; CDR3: CATSREGTGNYGYTF
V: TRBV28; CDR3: CASRPYSGSYGTQYF
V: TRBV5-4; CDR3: CASGWGGGTDTQYF
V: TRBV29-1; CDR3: CSVGNSYEQYF
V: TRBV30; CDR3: CASYRSNTEAFF